The 25 T cell receptor beta chains reported below all come from one sample, sequenced in a study of tumor-infiltrating lymphocytes in primary liver carcinoma. Co-extraction of both nucleic acids (RNA and DNA) used roughly 20-33 mg of unsorted bulk tissue. Making TCR beta cDNA involved approximately 520 ng total RNA and a constant-region primer. Libraries covering TCR beta were generated through three nested multiplex PCR rounds (using a slightly modified ARM-PCR). A C-beta reverse primer and TRBV1-TRBV30 forward primers served in each of the first two PCR rounds, at about 9 cycles apiece. TCRdb used MiXCR to reprocess the multiplex PCR reads, holding one entry per CDR3 protein. The repertoire holds about 78,000 distinct CDR3 sequences, with about 70% as singletons. Sample: liver tumor tissue from sampling region 4. The subset here: tumor region T4, right-lateral pole. These receptors originate from a man aged 35 to 55 with primary liver carcinoma and hepatitis B virus infection.

This rearrangement joins TRBV11-2 to TRBJ2-7; D not resolved. The germline gives CDR1 SGHAT, CDR2 FQNNGV. V lost 2 bases, J lost 10 bases, and 15 bases lay in between. The CDR3 has 13 amino acids. CDR3 DNA sequence: TGTGCCAGCAGCTTAACCGACGGAGCCTACCAGTACTTC. It is translated as CASSLTDGAYQYF.

V and J are TRBV7-9 and TRBJ1-5; D unclear. V lost 5 bases and J lost 6, with 8 bases in between. The CDR3 is 12 amino acids. CDR1 and CDR2 (germline): SEHNR, FQNEAQ (reference sequence). The CDR3 region is CASSPSIQPQHF. The CDR3 bases are TGTGCCAGCAGCCCTTCCATTCAGCCCCAGCATTTT.

This clonotype was detected ten times or more. The chain uses TRBV5-1 and TRBJ1-1; D may be TRBD1 (6 bases). This CDR3 spans 13 amino acids. CDR1 and CDR2 (germline): SGHRS, YFSETQ. V was clipped by 4 bases and J by 1 base, with 8 bases between them. The CDR3, as DNA: TGCGCCAGCAGCACGGGACAGAACACTGAAGCTTTCTTT. Protein: CASSTGQNTEAFF. The entire variable domain, with the rest obtained from reference TRBV5-1 and TRBJ1-1, is as follows: KAGVTQTPRYLIKTRGQQVTLSCSPISGHRSVSWYQQTPGQGLQFLFEYFSETQRNKGNFPGRFSGRQFSNSRSEMNVSTLELGDSALYLCASSTGQNTEAFFGQGTRLTVV.

In this sample, this clonotype turned up a few times. It may be a read error: a sequence one base away is much more abundant. This chain uses TRBV6-1 with TRBJ2-5; a weak D match, TRBD2 (5 bases). Between the trimmed V and J ends, which lost 4 bases and 1 base, there was a span of 13 bases. The CDR3 is 15 residues long. In germline, CDR1 is MNHNS, CDR2 SASEGT. CDR3 protein: CASSGPRRLQETQYF. CDR3 bases: TGTGCCAGCAGTGGCCCCAGGAGGCTCCAAGAGACCCAGTACTTC.

Notes on this clonotype: Possible read error: a much larger clone is one base away. The CDR3 DNA sequence: TGTGCCAGCAGCCCCAACACGGCCGGTTCCTACGAGCAGTACTTC. Protein: CASSPNTAGSYEQYF. This chain connects TRBV7-9 to TRBJ2-7, with D hard to call. The CDR3 runs 15 residues. In germline, CDR1 is SEHNR, CDR2 FQNEAQ (reference sequence). Trimming left V 5 bases short and J 1 base short, with 15 bases between.

Concerning this clonotype itself: Sequence at one end of the junction differs from germline and may be a read error. V usage is TRBV5-1 and J usage is TRBJ2-5, with D perhaps matching TRBD1 (6 bases). The CDR3 is made up of 12 amino acids. The V gene's germline CDR1 is SGHRS and CDR2 YFSETQ. The chain's CDR3 is CASGLGQETQHF. The CDR3 DNA is TGCGCCAGCGGCTTGGGACAAGAGACCCAGCACTTC. The complete variable domain, with remaining parts taken from reference TRBV5-1 and TRBJ2-5, reads KAGVTQTPRYLIKTRGQQVTLSCSPISGHRSVSWYQQTPGQGLQFLFEYFSETQRNKGNFPGRFSGRQFSNSRSEMNVSTLELGDSALYLCASGLGQETQHFGPGTRLLVL.

There are a few counts of this clonotype. The V gene is TRBV7-9, the J gene TRBJ2-3; 7 positions agree with TRBD2. The CDR3 is made up of 17 amino acids. V gave up 5 bases and J gave up 4 bases; unmatched junction bases: 15. Germline CDR1 SEHNR, CDR2 FQNEAQ (reference sequence). The CDR3 region has the DNA TGTGCCAGCAGCCCCCCCCCAGAGGGAGGGCCGTCAGATACGCAGTATTTT. Protein sequence: CASSPPPEGGPSDTQYF.

On this clonotype itself: Germline and junction disagree at one end, which may indicate a read error. The DNA of the CDR3 is TGTGCCAACAGCTCCCAGGGGGCCCCCTACAATGAGCAGTTCTTC. It specifies CANSSQGAPYNEQFF. V is TRBV7-2 and J is TRBJ2-1; 8 positions agree with TRBD1. This CDR3 contains 15 residues. Looked up from germline, CDR1 is SGHTA and CDR2 is FQGNSA. The whole variable domain, remainder taken from reference TRBV7-2 and TRBJ2-1, is GAGVSQSPSNKVTEKGKDVELRCDPISGHTALYWYRQSLGQGLEFLIYFQGNSAPDKSGLPSDRFSAERTGGSVSTLTIQRTQQEDSAVYLCANSSQGAPYNEQFFGPGTRLTVL.

The chain joins TRBV4-2 to TRBJ2-7; 15 bases fit TRBD2. The V gene's germline CDR1 is LGHNA and CDR2 YNFKEQ. Unmatched junction bases numbered 8, after V lost 10 bases and J lost 4 bases. This CDR3 comprises 15 residues. DNA of the CDR3: TGTGCCACTATTGGACTAGCGGGAGGGGGGTACGAGCAGTACTTC. This encodes CATIGLAGGGYEQYF.

For this clonotype: One junction end does not reproduce the germline sequence, and a read error may be involved. This chain joins TRBV7-9 and TRBJ2-7; no clear D gene. The CDR3 runs 12 residues. Germline CDR1 SEHNR, CDR2 FQNEAQ (reference sequence). The CDR3 nucleotides are TGTGTCAGCAGCCGGAGAGGAGACGAACAGTACTTC. This gives the protein CVSSRRGDEQYF.

A word on this clonotype: A read error is possible here, since a much larger clone lies one base away. Lacking the conserved final phenylalanine or tryptophan, this CDR3 likely reflects a read error. This sequence joins TRBV5-4 and TRBJ2-1; TRBD1 agrees at 11 bases. This CDR3 spans 14 amino acids. Germline CDR1 and CDR2: SGHNT and YYREEE (reference sequence). V trimming: 3 bases; J trimming: 6 bases; junction bases outside the gene matches: 2. The CDR3 DNA is TGTGCCAGCAGCTGGGGACAGGGGGGCAATGAGCAGTTCTCC. Encoded protein: CASSWGQGGNEQFS.

With respect to this clonotype: Sequence at one end of the junction differs from germline and may be a read error. The chain is built from TRBV5-6 and TRBJ2-6, with a possible D match to TRBD1 (6 bases). Germline V gives CDR1 SGHDT, CDR2 YYEEEE. The CDR3 runs to 15 residues. CDR3 coding DNA: TGTGCCAGCAGCCACGGGACATTCGGGGCCAACGTCCTGGCTTTC. Translation gives CASSHGTFGANVLAF.

With respect to this clonotype: The conserved phenylalanine or tryptophan normally closing the CDR3 is absent here, so this likely arose from a read error. The rearrangement joins TRBV12-3 or TRBV12-4 to TRBJ2-5, with D perhaps matching TRBD1 or TRBD2 (5 bases each). The CDR3 is 13 residues long. The V end lost 6 bases, the J end lost 1 base, and 9 bases lay between the germline ends. DNA for the CDR3: TGTGCCAGCAGCCGGGGCACCCAAGAGACCCAGTACCTC. Amino acids: CASSRGTQETQYL.

In regard to this clonotype: Likely a read error: the CDR3 ends without its conserved phenylalanine or tryptophan. This chain joins TRBV11-2 and TRBJ1-4; possibly TRBD1 for D (5 bases). This CDR3 region has 14 residues. Germline assignment: CDR1 SGHAT and CDR2 FQNNGV. Here the CDR3 reads CANSIEVGDEKLFY. In DNA form, the CDR3 reads TGTGCCAACAGCATAGAGGTTGGGGACGAAAAACTGTTTTAT.

Note on this clonotype: A read error is likely, as this CDR3 ends without the conserved phenylalanine or tryptophan. The chain couples TRBV11-2 to TRBJ2-2, with 9 bases matching TRBD2. Looked up from germline, CDR1 is SGHAT and CDR2 is FQNNGV. The CDR3 runs 16 residues. CDR3 protein: CASSLVPLAGTGELFL. The CDR3 region has the DNA TGCGCCAGCAGCTTAGTGCCGCTAGCGGGAACCGGGGAGCTGTTTCTT.

For this clonotype: At one of its ends the junction is not consistent with the germline gene, which may arise from a read error. The J gene is TRBJ2-1, the V gene TRBV11-2, with 9 bases fitting TRBD2. CDR1 is SGHAT and CDR2 is FQNNGV in the germline V gene. The CDR3 is 15 residues long. The CDR3 sequence is CASKLAGVSHNEQFF. In DNA form, the CDR3 reads TGTGCCAGCAAGTTAGCGGGGGTCTCCCACAATGAGCAGTTCTTC.

The rearrangement joins TRBV28 to TRBJ2-1; D is unresolved. Between the trimmed V and J ends, which lost 2 bases and 4 bases, there was a span of 12 bases. The CDR3 consists of 15 residues. The V gene's germline CDR1 is MDHEN and CDR2 SYDVKM. CDR3 loop: CASSLARFSYNEQFF. The DNA of the CDR3 is TGTGCCAGCAGTTTAGCGAGGTTCTCTTACAATGAGCAGTTCTTC.

Comment on this clonotype: The CDR3 carries no conserved terminal phenylalanine or tryptophan, so it likely arises from a read error. The chain recombines TRBV11-3 with TRBJ1-5; no firm D call. From germline, CDR1 is SGHNT and CDR2 YENEEA. Trimming removed 1 base from V and 5 bases from J, with 15 bases in between. CDR3 length: 16 residues. CDR3 in amino acids: CASSLVVERPDQPQHS. CDR3 sequence (DNA): TGTGCCAGCAGCTTAGTCGTAGAGAGACCGGATCAGCCCCAGCATTCT.

This clonotype was seen ten or more times. The chain recombines TRBV18 with TRBJ1-6; D unclear. This CDR3 comprises 12 residues. V was cut by 4 bases and J by 6 bases, with 4 bases left in between. Germline CDR1 reads KGHSH; CDR2 reads LQKENI. CDR3 DNA: TGTGCCAGCTCACTGTCTAATTCACCCCTCCACTTT. Its translation: CASSLSNSPLHF.

Notes on this clonotype: A much larger clonotype is one base distant, so this may be a read error. This rearrangement joins TRBV20-1 to TRBJ2-3, with D possibly being TRBD2 (6 bases). The V gene's germline CDR1 is DFQATT and CDR2 SNEGSKA (reference sequence). V lost 5 bases and J 5 bases, leaving 20 bases between the germline ends. The CDR3 totals 15 residues. The chain's CDR3 is CSAGVREKGRDTQYF. CDR3 in DNA: TGCAGTGCTGGCGTTCGGGAGAAGGGCAGAGATACGCAGTATTTT.

The CDR3 DNA reads TGCAGCGTTGAGGGACTTAATAAAGAGATCCAATACTTC. Protein sequence: CSVEGLNKEIQYF. The chain uses TRBV29-1 and TRBJ2-5, with a possible D match to TRBD2 (6 bases). Trimming shortened V by 3 bases and J by 14 bases, and 22 bases separated the two germline ends. CDR3 size: 13 residues. Germline V gene data show CDR1 as SQVTM and CDR2 as ANQGSEA.

Note on this clonotype: At one end the junction does not follow the germline gene, possibly because of a read error. This rearrangement joins TRBV6-1 to TRBJ2-3, with no clear D. This CDR3 comprises 13 residues. CDR1 and CDR2 from the germline V gene are MNHNS and SASEGT. CDR3 coding DNA: TGCGCCAGCAGCCTCCATGAGGCAGATACGCAGTATTTT. This sequence encodes CASSLHEADTQYF.

This chain links TRBV2 with TRBJ1-2, with D unclear. This CDR3 region has 13 residues. The V gene's germline CDR1 is SNHLY and CDR2 FYNNEI. V lost 11 bases and J lost 2, with 15 bases in between. The CDR3 nucleotides are TGTGCCCAAGACCCCCGGAGGAACTATGGCTACACCTTC. Protein product: CAQDPRRNYGYTF.

This clonotype was seen repeatedly, ten times or more. This chain joins TRBV6-6 and TRBJ2-1; TRBD1 matches 9 bases. The length of the CDR3 is 14 residues. Germline V lookup: CDR1 MNHNY, CDR2 SVGAGI (reference sequence). Losses at the gene ends were 6 bases for V and 8 bases for J; bases not matched to a gene: 8. CDR3 region: CASRGQGSKDEQFF. DNA for the CDR3: TGTGCCAGCAGGGGACAGGGAAGTAAGGATGAGCAGTTCTTC.

This clonotype came up many times. The rearrangement uses TRBV29-1 and TRBJ2-3, with D tentatively TRBD2 (6 bases). Deletions cut 4 bases from V and 6 bases from J, with 11 bases between. This CDR3 has 12 residues. Germline V CDR1 and CDR2: SQVTM, ANQGSEA. This CDR3 reads CSVAGRGDTQYF. The CDR3 region has the DNA TGCAGCGTTGCCGGGAGAGGGGATACGCAGTATTTT.